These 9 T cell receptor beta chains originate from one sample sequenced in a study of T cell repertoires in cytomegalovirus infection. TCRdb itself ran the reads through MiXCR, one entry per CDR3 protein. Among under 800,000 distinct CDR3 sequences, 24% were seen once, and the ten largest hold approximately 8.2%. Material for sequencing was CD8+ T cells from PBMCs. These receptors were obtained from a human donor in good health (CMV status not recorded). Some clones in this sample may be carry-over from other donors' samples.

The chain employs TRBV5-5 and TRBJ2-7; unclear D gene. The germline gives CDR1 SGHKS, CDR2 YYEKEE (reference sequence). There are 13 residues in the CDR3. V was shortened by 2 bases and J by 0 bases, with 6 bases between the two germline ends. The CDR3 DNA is TGTGCCAGCAGCTTATACGACTCCTACGAGCAGTACTTC. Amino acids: CASSLYDSYEQYF.

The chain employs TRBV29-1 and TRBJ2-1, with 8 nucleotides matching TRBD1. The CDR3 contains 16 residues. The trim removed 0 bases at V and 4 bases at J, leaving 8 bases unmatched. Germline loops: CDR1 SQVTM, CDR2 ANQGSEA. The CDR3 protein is CSVEDSRDRIYNEQFF. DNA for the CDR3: TGCAGCGTTGAAGATAGTAGGGACAGGATTTACAATGAGCAGTTCTTC.

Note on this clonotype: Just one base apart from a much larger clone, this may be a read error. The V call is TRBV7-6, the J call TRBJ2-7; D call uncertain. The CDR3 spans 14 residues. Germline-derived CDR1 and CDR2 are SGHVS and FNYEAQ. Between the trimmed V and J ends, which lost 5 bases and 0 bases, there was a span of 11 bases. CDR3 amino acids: CASSHTMSSYEQYV. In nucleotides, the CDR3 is TGTGCCAGCAGCCACACCATGAGCTCCTACGAGCAGTACGTC.

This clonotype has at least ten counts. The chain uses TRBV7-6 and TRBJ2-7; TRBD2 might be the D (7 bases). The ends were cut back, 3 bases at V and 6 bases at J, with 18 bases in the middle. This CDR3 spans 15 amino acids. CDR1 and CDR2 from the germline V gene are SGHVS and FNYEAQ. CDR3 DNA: TGTGCCAGCAGCTTGAGCCCTGGCGGGGGCGGCGAGCAGTACTTC. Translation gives CASSLSPGGGGEQYF.

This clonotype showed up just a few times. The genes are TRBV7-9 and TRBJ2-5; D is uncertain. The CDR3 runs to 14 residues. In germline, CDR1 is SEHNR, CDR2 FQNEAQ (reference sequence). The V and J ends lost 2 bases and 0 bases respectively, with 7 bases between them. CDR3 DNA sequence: TGTGCCAGCAGCTTACTCGGAAACCAAGAGACCCAGTACTTC. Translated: CASSLLGNQETQYF.

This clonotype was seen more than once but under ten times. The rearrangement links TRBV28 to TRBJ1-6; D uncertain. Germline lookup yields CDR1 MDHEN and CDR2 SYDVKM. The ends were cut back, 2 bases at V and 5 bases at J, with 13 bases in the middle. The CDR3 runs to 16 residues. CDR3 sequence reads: CASSLIGYTNNSPLHF. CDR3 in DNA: TGTGCCAGCAGTTTAATAGGGTACACCAATAATTCACCCCTCCACTTT.

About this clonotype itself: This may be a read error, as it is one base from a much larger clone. The CDR3 DNA reads TGTGCCAGCAGCCCAGGGGGGGTCTACAATGAGCAGTTCTTC. The encoded protein is CASSPGGVYNEQFF. The V call is TRBV11-3, the J call TRBJ2-1; either TRBD1 or TRBD2 may fit D (7 bases each). CDR3 length: 14 residues. Between the trimmed V and J ends, which lost 5 bases and 3 bases, there was a span of 11 bases. Germline lookup yields CDR1 SGHNT and CDR2 YENEEA.

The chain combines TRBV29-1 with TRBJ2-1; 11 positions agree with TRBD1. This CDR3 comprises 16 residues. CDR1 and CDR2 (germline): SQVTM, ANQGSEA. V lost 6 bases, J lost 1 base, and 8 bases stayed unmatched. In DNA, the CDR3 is TGCAGCGTGGGGGGGACAGGGGGATTGTCCTACAATGAGCAGTTCTTC. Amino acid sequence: CSVGGTGGLSYNEQFF.

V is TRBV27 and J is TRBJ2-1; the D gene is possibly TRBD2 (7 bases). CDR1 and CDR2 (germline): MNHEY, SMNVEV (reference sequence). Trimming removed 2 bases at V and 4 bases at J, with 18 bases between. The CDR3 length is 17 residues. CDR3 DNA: TGTGCCAGCAGTTTAGGGGGAGGGGGATGTGGTTACAATGAGCAGTTCTTC. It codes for CASSLGGGGCGYNEQFF.